This T cell receptor beta chain was sequenced during a study of T cell responses to AZD1222 COVID-19 vaccine. The CDR3 has 16 amino acids. With V trimmed by 5 bases and J by 10 bases, 18 bases remained unmatched. CDR1 is KGHSH and CDR2 is LQKENI in the germline V gene. Only in-frame clones appear in the TCRdb table, and some are missing; sequencing was by immunoSEQ multiplex PCR. In the table there are 120,000 to 150,000 clones, approximately 88% of which are singletons. This clonotype was obtained from an adult in good health. This chain links TRBV18 with TRBJ1-1, with 8 positions matching TRBD1. This sample comprised peripheral blood, obtained on day 0 of AZD1222 vaccination. The DNA for the CDR3 is TGTGCCAGCTCAGCGGCGGACAGGGCCCGAAATGGCCTAGCTTTCTTT. Amino acid sequence: CASSAADRARNGLAFF.